The rows below give T cell receptor beta chains drawn from one sample of a study of blood T cell repertoires in COVID-19. Clones were sequenced by immunoSEQ multiplex PCR, and TCRdb holds only the in-frame ones, with some missing. The sample has some 220,000 clones, 80% to 85% seen once. Sequencing was carried out using peripheral blood. The receptors were sampled from a woman in her 70s with COVID-19, enrolled during active disease. Both conserved end residues are part of each CDR3. Fields, in order: J gene, V gene, D gene, clone size, CDR3 DNA, CDR3 protein. A D gene is named only where the DNA matches it firmly. For some rows the clone size is stated as once, few or many, or as a class when expanded; others skip it.

>TRBJ2-7|TRBV12-3/TRBV12-4|TRBD2|NA
TGTGCCAGCAGTCTAGCGGGAGATTACGAGCAGTACTTC
CASSLAGDYEQYF
>TRBJ1-4|TRBV7-2|NA|NA
TGTGCCAGCAGCCCCACGGGGGGAGGCGCCCCAGGGAGAAAACTGTTTTTT
CASSPTGGGAPGRKLFF
>TRBJ2-7|TRBV27|TRBD2|once
TGTGCCAGCAGCCCGGGACTAGCGGACTTCAGCTACGAGCAGTACTTC
CASSPGLADFSYEQYF
>TRBJ1-3|TRBV19|TRBD1|few
TGTGCCAGTAGTATAGAGTCCCGGGACAGGGGATCTACCATATATTTT
CASSIESRDRGSTIYF
>TRBJ2-5|TRBV10-3|NA|NA
TGTGCCATCAGTGAGGGAGACGGAGAGACCCAGTACTTC
CAISEGDGETQYF
>TRBJ2-4|TRBV28|TRBD2|NA
TGTGCCAGCAGTCAAGCGGGAGGTAGTGCCAAAAACATTCAGTACTTC
CASSQAGGSAKNIQYF
>TRBJ2-5|TRBV10-3|TRBD2|NA
TGTGCCACTCTGGCGGGAGGGGAAGAGACCCAGTACTTC
CATLAGGEETQYF
>TRBJ2-3|TRBV4-1|NA|NA
TGCGCCAGCAAGAGGGCCCTCGACACAGATACGCAGTATTTT
CASKRALDTDTQYF
>TRBJ2-7|TRBV4-2|TRBD2|NA
TGTGCCAGCAGCCAAGAACCAGCAGGGAGCGGGAGGTCCTACGAGCAGTACTTC
CASSQEPAGSGRSYEQYF
>TRBJ2-3|TRBV19|NA|NA
TGTGCCAGTAGTATCCCCACTGGCACAGATACGCAGTATTTT
CASSIPTGTDTQYF
>TRBJ1-6|TRBV18|TRBD1|NA
TGTGCCAGCTCACTTTCTGGGACAGCGATATCACCCCTCCACTTT
CASSLSGTAISPLHF
>TRBJ2-1|TRBV7-2|TRBD2|once
TGTGCCAGCAGCCTTGGACTAGCGCCCAATGAGCAGTTCTTC
CASSLGLAPNEQFF
>TRBJ2-7|TRBV14|TRBD1|few
TGTGCCAGCAGCCCGGCGGACAGGGGCTCTGTCGAGCAGTACTTC
CASSPADRGSVEQYF
>TRBJ1-1|TRBV2|NA|once
TGTGCCAGCAGCTTCTCCGGCACTGAAGCTTTCTTT
CASSFSGTEAFF
>TRBJ1-3|TRBV5-4|TRBD1|NA
TGTGCCAGCAGCCAAGGACAGGGGCGAAGTGGAAACACCATATATTTT
CASSQGQGRSGNTIYF
>TRBJ1-2|TRBV2|TRBD1|NA
TGTGCCAGCAGTCTTACAGGGGACTATGGCTACACCTTC
CASSLTGDYGYTF
>TRBJ2-3|TRBV4-1|TRBD2|NA
TGCGCCAGCAGCGCTGGACTAGCGGGAGGGCAAGATACGCAGTATTTT
CASSAGLAGGQDTQYF